This is a list of T cell receptor beta chains from one sample in a study of blood T cell repertoires in COVID-19. Assay: immunoSEQ multiplex PCR; the TCRdb copy retains only in-frame clones and omits some. The repertoire holds some 150,000 clones, with about 80% as singletons. The sample comprised peripheral blood. Source of these receptors: an older woman with acute or convalescent COVID-19. The CDR3 runs from the conserved cysteine through the conserved F or W. The D gene is left open where the match is weak. Some rows have no size entry. The others give once, few or many, or a class for an expanded clone.

clone_size j_call v_call d_call cdr3_aa cdr3_nt
- TRBJ1-6 TRBV2 - CASSEGTANSPLHF TGTGCCAGCAGTGAAGGGACAGCTAATTCACCCCTCCACTTT
few TRBJ1-6 TRBV7-2 - CASSLGPGGLGNSPLHF TGTGCCAGCAGCTTAGGACCCGGAGGGCTGGGGAATTCACCCCTCCACTTT
- TRBJ2-7 TRBV11-3 - CASSPSGVGAEQYF TGTGCCAGCAGCCCTTCGGGGGTTGGGGCCGAGCAGTACTTC
- TRBJ2-1 TRBV11-3 TRBD1 CASSPRTGTYNEQFF TGTGCCAGCAGCCCTCGGACAGGGACCTACAATGAGCAGTTCTTC
- TRBJ1-2 TRBV5-1 - CASSLDISGYTF TGCGCCAGCAGCTTGGATATTTCGGGCTACACCTTC
- TRBJ1-1 TRBV10-1 TRBD1 CASTCDRGLGEAFF TGCGCCAGCACTTGCGACAGGGGGCTGGGTGAAGCTTTCTTT
- TRBJ2-1 TRBV15 - CATSVAMYNEQFF TGTGCCACCAGCGTAGCGATGTACAATGAGCAGTTCTTC
- TRBJ2-3 TRBV28 TRBD2 CASSLISGSVKSTDTQYF TGTGCCAGCAGTTTAATTAGCGGGAGCGTCAAAAGCACAGATACGCAGTATTTT
- TRBJ2-1 TRBV6-4 - CASSDFSGRDYNEQFF TGTGCCAGCAGCGACTTTAGCGGTAGAGACTACAATGAGCAGTTCTTC
- TRBJ2-7 TRBV27 TRBD2 CASSPRGSGVVEQYF TGTGCCAGCAGCCCTCGGGGAAGCGGGGTTGTCGAGCAGTACTTC
- TRBJ1-1 TRBV16 - CASSLETGNTEAFF TGTGCCAGCAGCCTAGAGACAGGGAACACTGAAGCTTTCTTT
- TRBJ2-7 TRBV6-5 TRBD1 CASRGQGAPYEQYF TGTGCCAGCAGGGGACAGGGTGCCCCCTACGAGCAGTACTTC
- TRBJ1-2 TRBV28 - CASRLSGSFNYGYTF TGTGCCAGCAGATTGTCCGGGAGTTTTAACTATGGCTACACCTTC
- TRBJ2-1 TRBV29-1 - CSVEAGDNEQFF TGCAGCGTTGAGGCAGGGGACAATGAGCAGTTCTTC
- TRBJ1-2 TRBV3-1/TRBV3-2 TRBD1 CASSQDRGRGYTF TGTGCCAGCAGCCAAGATAGGGGGCGCGGCTACACCTTC
- TRBJ2-2 TRBV4-2 - CASSQDPAGELFF TGTGCCAGCAGCCAAGACCCGGCCGGGGAGCTGTTTTTT
- TRBJ1-1 TRBV23-1 - CASSQATDLLNTEAFF TGCGCCAGCAGTCAAGCCACAGACCTTTTAAACACTGAAGCTTTCTTT